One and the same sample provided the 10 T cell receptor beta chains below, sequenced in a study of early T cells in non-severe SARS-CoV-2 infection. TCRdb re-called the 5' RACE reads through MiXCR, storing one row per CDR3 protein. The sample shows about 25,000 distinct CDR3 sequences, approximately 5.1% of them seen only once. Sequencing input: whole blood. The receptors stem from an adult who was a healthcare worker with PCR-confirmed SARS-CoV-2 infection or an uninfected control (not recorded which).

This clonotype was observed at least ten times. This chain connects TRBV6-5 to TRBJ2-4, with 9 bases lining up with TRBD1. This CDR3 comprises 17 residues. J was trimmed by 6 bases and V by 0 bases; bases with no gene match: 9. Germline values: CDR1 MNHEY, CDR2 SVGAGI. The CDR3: CASSYSPGQGSANIQYF. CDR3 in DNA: TGTGCCAGCAGTTACTCGCCAGGACAGGGGAGCGCAAACATTCAGTACTTC.

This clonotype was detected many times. CDR3: CASSWTASGANVLTF. CDR3 in DNA: TGCGCCAGCAGCTGGACAGCCTCTGGGGCCAACGTCCTGACTTTC. The rearrangement joins TRBV5-1 to TRBJ2-6; D is possibly TRBD1 (6 bases). CDR1 and CDR2 (germline): SGHRS, YFSETQ. This CDR3 spans 15 amino acids. Deletions cut 3 bases from V and 0 bases from J, with 7 bases between.

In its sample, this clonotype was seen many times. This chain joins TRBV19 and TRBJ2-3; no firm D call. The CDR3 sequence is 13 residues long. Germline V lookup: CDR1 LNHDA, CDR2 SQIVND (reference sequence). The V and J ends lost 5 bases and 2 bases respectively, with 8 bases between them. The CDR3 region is CASSSEITDTQYF. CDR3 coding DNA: TGTGCCAGTAGTTCCGAAATCACAGATACGCAGTATTTT.

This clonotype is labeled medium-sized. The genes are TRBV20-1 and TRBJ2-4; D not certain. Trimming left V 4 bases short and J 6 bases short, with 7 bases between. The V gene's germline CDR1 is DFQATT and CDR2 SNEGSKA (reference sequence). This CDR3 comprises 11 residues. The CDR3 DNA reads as TGCAGTGCTAATGGGGTAAACATTCAGTACTTC. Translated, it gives CSANGVNIQYF.

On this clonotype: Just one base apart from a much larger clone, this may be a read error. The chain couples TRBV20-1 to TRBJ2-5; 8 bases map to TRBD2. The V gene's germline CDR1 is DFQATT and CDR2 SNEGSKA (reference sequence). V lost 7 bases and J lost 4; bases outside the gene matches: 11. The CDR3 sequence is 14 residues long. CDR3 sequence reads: CSVPTGTRLETQYF. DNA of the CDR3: TGCAGTGTGCCGACCGGGACTAGACTAGAGACCCAGTACTTC.

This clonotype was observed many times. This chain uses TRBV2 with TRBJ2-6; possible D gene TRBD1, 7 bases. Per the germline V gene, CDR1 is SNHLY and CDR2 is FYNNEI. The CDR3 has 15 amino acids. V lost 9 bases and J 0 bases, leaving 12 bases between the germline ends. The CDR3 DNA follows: TGTGCCAGGCGGGACAGCACCTCTGGGGCCAACGTCCTGACTTTC. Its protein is CARRDSTSGANVLTF.

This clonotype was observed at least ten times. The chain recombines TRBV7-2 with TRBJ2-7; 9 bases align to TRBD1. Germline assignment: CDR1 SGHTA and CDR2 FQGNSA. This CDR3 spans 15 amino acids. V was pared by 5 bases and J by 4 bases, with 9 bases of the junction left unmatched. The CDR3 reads CASSPTVGQGYEQYF. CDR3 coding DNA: TGTGCCAGCAGCCCGACTGTGGGACAGGGTTACGAGCAGTACTTC.

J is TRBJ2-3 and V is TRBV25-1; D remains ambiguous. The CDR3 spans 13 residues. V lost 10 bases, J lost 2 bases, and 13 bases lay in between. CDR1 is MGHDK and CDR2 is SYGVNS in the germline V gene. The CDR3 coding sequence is TGTGCCACTTTGGATGAGGCCACAGATACGCAGTATTTT. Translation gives CATLDEATDTQYF. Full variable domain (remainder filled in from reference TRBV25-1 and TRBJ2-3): EADIYQTPRYLVIGTGKKITLECSQTMGHDKMYWYQQDPGMELHLIHYSYGVNSTEKGDLSSESTVSRIRTEHFPLTLESARPSHTSQYLCATLDEATDTQYFGPGTRLTVL.

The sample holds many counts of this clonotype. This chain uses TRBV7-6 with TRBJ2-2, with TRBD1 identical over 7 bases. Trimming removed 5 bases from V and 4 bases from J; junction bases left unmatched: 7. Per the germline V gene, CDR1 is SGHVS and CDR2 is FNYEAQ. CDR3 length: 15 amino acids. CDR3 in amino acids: CASSPYRGSTGELFF. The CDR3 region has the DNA TGTGCCAGCAGCCCCTACAGGGGTAGCACCGGGGAGCTGTTTTTT.

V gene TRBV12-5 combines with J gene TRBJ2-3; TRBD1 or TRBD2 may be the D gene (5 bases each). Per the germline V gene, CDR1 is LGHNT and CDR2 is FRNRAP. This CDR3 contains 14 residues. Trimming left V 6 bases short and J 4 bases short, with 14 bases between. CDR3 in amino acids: CASGPGRYADTQYF. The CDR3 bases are TGTGCTAGTGGCCCGGGGCGGTATGCAGATACGCAGTATTTT.